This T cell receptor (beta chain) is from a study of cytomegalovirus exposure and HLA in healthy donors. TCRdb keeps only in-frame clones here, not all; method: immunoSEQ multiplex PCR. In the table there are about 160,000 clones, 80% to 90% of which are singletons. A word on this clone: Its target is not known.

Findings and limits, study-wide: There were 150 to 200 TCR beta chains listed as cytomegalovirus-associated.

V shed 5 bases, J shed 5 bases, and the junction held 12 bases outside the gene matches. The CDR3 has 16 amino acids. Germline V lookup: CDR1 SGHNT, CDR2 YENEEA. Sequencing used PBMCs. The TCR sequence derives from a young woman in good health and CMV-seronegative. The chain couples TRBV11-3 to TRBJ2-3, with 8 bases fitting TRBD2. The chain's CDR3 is CASSEGLSGNLDTQYF. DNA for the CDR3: TGTGCCAGCAGCGAGGGCCTTAGCGGGAATTTAGATACGCAGTATTTT.